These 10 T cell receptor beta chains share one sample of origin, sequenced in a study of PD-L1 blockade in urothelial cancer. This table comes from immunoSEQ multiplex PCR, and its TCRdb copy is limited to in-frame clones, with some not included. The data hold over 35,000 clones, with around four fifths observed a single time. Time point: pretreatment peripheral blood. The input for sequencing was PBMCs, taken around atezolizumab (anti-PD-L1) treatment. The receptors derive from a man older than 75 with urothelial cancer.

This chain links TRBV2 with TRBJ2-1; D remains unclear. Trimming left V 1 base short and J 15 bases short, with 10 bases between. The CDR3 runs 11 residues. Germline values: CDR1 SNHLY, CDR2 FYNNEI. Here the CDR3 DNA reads TGTGCCAGCAGTGAAGGGCAGGTTTCGTTCTTC. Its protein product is CASSEGQVSFF.

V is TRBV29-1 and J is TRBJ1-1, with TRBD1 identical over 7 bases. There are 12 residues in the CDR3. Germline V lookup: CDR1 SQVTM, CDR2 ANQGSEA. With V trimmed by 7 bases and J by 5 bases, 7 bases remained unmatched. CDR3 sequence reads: CSGQGVGTEAFF. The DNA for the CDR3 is TGCAGCGGACAGGGAGTAGGGACTGAAGCTTTCTTT.

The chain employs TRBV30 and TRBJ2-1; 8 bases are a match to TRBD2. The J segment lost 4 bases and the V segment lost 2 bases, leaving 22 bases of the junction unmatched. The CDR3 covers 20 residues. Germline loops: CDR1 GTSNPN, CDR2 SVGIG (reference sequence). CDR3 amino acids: CAWSTPHRAREREIYNEQFF. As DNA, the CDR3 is TGTGCCTGGAGTACCCCGCACCGGGCCAGGGAGCGGGAGATATACAATGAGCAGTTCTTC. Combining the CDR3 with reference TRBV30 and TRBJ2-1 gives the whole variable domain SQTIHQWPATLVQPVGSPLSLECTVEGTSNPNLYWYRQAAGRGLQLLFYSVGIGQISSEVPQNLSASRPQDRQFILSSKKLLLSDSGFYLCAWSTPHRAREREIYNEQFFGPGTRLTVL.

The CDR3 protein is CASSQILADHNEQFF. In DNA, the CDR3 is TGCGCCAGCAGCCAAATCCTAGCGGATCACAATGAGCAGTTCTTC. This chain connects TRBV4-1 to TRBJ2-1, with 7 bases fitting TRBD2. The CDR3 extends over 15 amino acids. The V segment lost 2 bases and the J segment 5 bases; nucleotides outside the gene matches: 6. The germline V gene has CDR1 MGHRA and CDR2 YSYEKL.

CDR3 sequence (DNA): TGTGCCAGCAGCTTCGGGGGGTCAGAGACCCAGTACTTC. This translates into CASSFGGSETQYF. The genes are TRBV7-9 and TRBJ2-5, with 7 bases identical to TRBD2. Unmatched junction bases numbered 2, after V lost 3 bases and J lost 4 bases. Germline CDR1 reads SEHNR; CDR2 reads FQNEAQ (reference sequence). The CDR3 sequence is 13 residues long.

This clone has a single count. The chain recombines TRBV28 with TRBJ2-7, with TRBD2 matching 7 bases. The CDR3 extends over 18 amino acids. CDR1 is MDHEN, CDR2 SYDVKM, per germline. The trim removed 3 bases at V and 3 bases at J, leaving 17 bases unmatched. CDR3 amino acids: CASSLGLYGLVRDYEQYF. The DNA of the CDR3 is TGTGCCAGCAGTTTGGGCCTTTACGGACTAGTGAGGGACTACGAGCAGTACTTC.

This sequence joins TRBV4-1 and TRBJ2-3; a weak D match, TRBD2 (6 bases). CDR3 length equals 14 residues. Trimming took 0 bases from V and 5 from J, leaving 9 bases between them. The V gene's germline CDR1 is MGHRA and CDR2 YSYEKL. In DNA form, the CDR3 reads TGCGCCAGCAGCCAAGATATGGGAGGAGATACGCAGTATTTT. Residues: CASSQDMGGDTQYF.

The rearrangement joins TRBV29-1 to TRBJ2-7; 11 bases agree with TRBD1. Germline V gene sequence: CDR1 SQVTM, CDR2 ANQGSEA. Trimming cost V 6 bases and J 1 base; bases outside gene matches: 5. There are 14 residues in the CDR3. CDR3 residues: CSVSGQGVSYEQYF. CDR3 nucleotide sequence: TGCAGCGTGTCGGGACAGGGGGTTTCCTACGAGCAGTACTTC.

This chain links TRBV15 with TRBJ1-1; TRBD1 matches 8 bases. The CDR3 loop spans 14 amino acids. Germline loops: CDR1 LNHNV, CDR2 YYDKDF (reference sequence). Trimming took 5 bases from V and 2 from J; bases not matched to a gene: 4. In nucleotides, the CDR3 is TGTGCCACCAGCGGCCAGGGGGCAAACACTGAAGCTTTCTTT. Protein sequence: CATSGQGANTEAFF.

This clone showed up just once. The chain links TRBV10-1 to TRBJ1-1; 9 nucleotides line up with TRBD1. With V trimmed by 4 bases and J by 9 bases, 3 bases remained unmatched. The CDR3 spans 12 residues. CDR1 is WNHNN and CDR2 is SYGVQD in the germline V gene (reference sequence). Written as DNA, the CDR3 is TGCGCCAGCAGTGCGACAGGGGGACAAGCTTTCTTT. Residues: CASSATGGQAFF.